This entry features one T cell receptor beta chain sequence. Original handling: Amplified reference gene primers provided the basis for estimating nucleated cell counts. Clones were sequenced by immunoSEQ multiplex PCR, and TCRdb holds only the in-frame ones, with some missing. The V and J calls and clone size are taken from that table; D and trimming were inferred from the DNA. The data contain 150,000 to 200,000 clones, about nine tenths of them singletons. The CDR3 is 12 residues long. The germline CDR1 and CDR2 sequences are SNHLY and FYNNEI. V was pared by 7 bases and J by 8 bases, with 12 bases between. This entry comes from a study of blood T cell repertoires in COVID-19. At the level of the study: The samples span acute and convalescent COVID-19 from the United States, Italy and Spain. Sources were T cells, B-cell-depleted T cells, or PBMCs; the material itself was cDNA or gDNA.

Sequencing was performed on peripheral blood. This sequence originates from a man in his 70s with active or convalescent COVID-19. The chain has TRBV2 and TRBJ2-1; no clear D gene. CDR3 sequence reads: CASTSSSDEQFF. In DNA form, the CDR3 reads TGTGCCAGCACCTCTAGTTCCGATGAGCAGTTCTTC.